This T cell receptor beta chain was recovered during a study of early T cells in non-severe SARS-CoV-2 infection. Study in general: With bulk RNA from unsorted whole blood as input, sequencing yielded unpaired chains. General study findings and limits: CD4 and private specificities were missed by VDJdb matching, which favored anti-spike CD8 responses.

About this clonotype: Its antigen is as yet unknown.

Unique molecular identifiers were attached to individual cDNA molecules. Via MiXCR, TCRdb re-called the 5' RACE reads, giving one row per CDR3 protein. The sample holds fewer than 65,000 distinct CDR3 sequences, around 8% seen once. Germline V gene data show CDR1 as SGHRS and CDR2 as YFSETQ. V was clipped by 3 bases and J by 3 bases; unmatched bases: 17. The CDR3 runs to 20 residues. This specimen was whole blood, taken at baseline. This clonotype originated in an adult who was a healthcare worker with PCR-confirmed SARS-CoV-2 infection or an uninfected control (not recorded which). The chain uses TRBV5-1 and TRBJ2-1; 11 bases match TRBD2. CDR3 DNA sequence: TGCGCCAGCAGCTCAACCGGGACTAGCGGACCAAGGGGGTTCTACAATGAGCAGTTCTTC. Protein product: CASSSTGTSGPRGFYNEQFF.